What follows are 18 T cell receptor beta chains derived from one specimen sequenced in a study of OX40 agonist ivuxolimab in advanced cancers. The protocol was immunoSEQ multiplex PCR, while the TCRdb copy is restricted to in-frame clones and leaves out a portion. The sample shows some 80,000 clones, about 88% of them seen only once. The source was CD4+ or CD8+ T cells sorted from blood, collected in a trial of the OX40 agonist ivuxolimab. The receptor source for this set is an adult with an advanced solid tumor such as melanoma, head and neck, liver or kidney cancer.

This clone has only a few counts. The V and J genes are TRBV10-1 and TRBJ1-1; maybe TRBD1 (5 bases). Trimming removed 2 bases from V and 0 bases from J, with 13 bases in between. CDR1 and CDR2 from the germline V gene are WNHNN and SYGVQD (reference sequence). CDR3 length: 16 amino acids. CDR3 residues: CASSETGSDMNTEAFF. CDR3 coding DNA: TGCGCCAGCAGTGAGACGGGCTCGGACATGAACACTGAAGCTTTCTTT.

The chain links TRBV19 to TRBJ2-7; D tentatively fits TRBD1 or TRBD2 (5 bases each). This CDR3 contains 14 residues. Per the germline V gene, CDR1 is LNHDA and CDR2 is SQIVND (reference sequence). Trimming took off 5 bases at V and 3 bases at J, with 14 bases between the two ends. The CDR3 sequence: CASSRAGTFYEQYF. CDR3 coding DNA: TGTGCCAGTAGTCGCGCAGGGACCTTCTACGAGCAGTACTTC.

This clone was counted a single time. The chain recombines TRBV5-4 with TRBJ2-3; the D gene is possibly TRBD1 (5 bases). Trimming cost V 0 bases and J 1 base, with 12 bases left between them. Germline V gene lookup returns CDR1 SGHNT and CDR2 YYREEE (reference sequence). The CDR3 runs 16 residues. The CDR3 DNA reads TGTGCCAGCAGCTTGGGGCAGGGATGGGGCACAGATACGCAGTATTTT. Protein product: CASSLGQGWGTDTQYF.

The V call is TRBV9, the J call TRBJ2-2; tentatively, D is TRBD1 or TRBD2 (5 bases each). The CDR3 totals 16 residues. Trimming took off 0 bases at V and 4 bases at J, with 13 bases between the two ends. Per germline, CDR1 SGDLS and CDR2 YYNGEE. In DNA, the CDR3 is TGTGCCAGCAGCGTAGGGGGGAGCGAACTCACCGGGGAGCTGTTTTTT. This encodes CASSVGGSELTGELFF.

This chain uses TRBV25-1 with TRBJ2-7; D ambiguous. CDR1 and CDR2 from the germline V gene are MGHDK and SYGVNS. The CDR3 sequence is 16 residues long. V lost 6 bases to trimming and J lost 2 bases, with 20 bases between them. The CDR3 is CASSPVGTPGTYEQYF. The CDR3 DNA is TGTGCCAGCAGCCCCGTGGGCACCCCAGGCACCTACGAGCAGTACTTC.

This chain uses TRBV5-1 with TRBJ2-7, with 10 positions matching TRBD1. Trimming took 3 bases from V and 2 from J; bases not matched to a gene: 8. Germline V gene sequence: CDR1 SGHRS, CDR2 YFSETQ. CDR3 size: 16 residues. CDR3 residues: CASSSSLGQGTYEQYF. The CDR3 coding sequence is TGCGCCAGCAGCTCTTCCCTGGGACAGGGGACCTACGAGCAGTACTTC.

V is TRBV7-7 and J is TRBJ2-1; 8 bases match TRBD1. CDR3 length: 16 residues. Per germline, CDR1 SSHAT and CDR2 FNYEAQ (reference sequence). The trim removed 5 bases at V and 0 bases at J, leaving 6 bases unmatched. The CDR3 here is CASSPWTGNSYNEQFF. DNA for the CDR3: TGTGCCAGCAGCCCTTGGACAGGGAACTCCTACAATGAGCAGTTCTTC.

This clone appeared a few times. The chain combines TRBV11-2 with TRBJ2-1; D may correspond to TRBD1 or TRBD2 (7 bases each). V shed 6 bases and J shed 6 bases, with 21 bases lying between them. The CDR3 covers 16 residues. Germline V gene data show CDR1 as SGHAT and CDR2 as FQNNGV. The CDR3 DNA follows: TGTGCCAGCAGGTCACAGGGGAGGGTTACGATCAATGAGCAGTTCTTC. Translated, it gives CASRSQGRVTINEQFF. The full variable domain, rest sourced from reference TRBV11-2 and TRBJ2-1, is EAGVAQSPRYKIIEKRQSVAFWCNPISGHATLYWYQQILGQGPKLLIQFQNNGVVDDSQLPKDRFSAERLKGVDSTLKIQPAKLEDSAVYLCASRSQGRVTINEQFFGPGTRLTVL.

The CDR3 spells CASRTSGAGNTIYF. The CDR3 nucleotides read TGTGCCAGCAGGACCTCAGGGGCTGGAAACACCATATATTTT. J is TRBJ1-3 and V is TRBV6-1; D perhaps matches TRBD1 (6 bases). Trimming stripped 6 bases from V and 2 bases from J, with 11 bases between. The CDR3 loop spans 14 amino acids. Germline V gene data show CDR1 as MNHNS and CDR2 as SASEGT.

This chain uses TRBV6-5 with TRBJ2-2; TRBD1 matches 11 bases. The CDR3 has 15 amino acids. J lost 7 bases, V lost 3 bases, and 4 bases had no gene match. In germline, CDR1 is MNHEY, CDR2 SVGAGI. CDR3 in amino acids: CASSYGTGGDGELFF. In DNA, the CDR3 is TGTGCCAGCAGTTATGGGACAGGGGGGGACGGGGAGCTGTTTTTT.

This clone was recorded only once. This sequence joins TRBV5-6 and TRBJ2-1, with 10 bases aligning to TRBD2. The J segment lost 7 bases and the V segment lost 2 bases, leaving 6 bases of the junction unmatched. The CDR3 runs 15 residues. Germline V CDR1 and CDR2: SGHDT, YYEEEE. For the CDR3, the DNA is TGTGCCAGCAGCTTTCCCAGCGGGAGGGCTAATGAGCAGTTCTTC. Protein: CASSFPSGRANEQFF.

The gene calls are TRBV11-2 and TRBJ2-5; TRBD2 matches 13 bases. V lost 1 base and J lost 5; bases outside the gene matches: 7. From germline, CDR1 is SGHAT and CDR2 FQNNGV. The length of the CDR3 is 17 residues. The CDR3 nucleotides read TGTGCCAGCAGCTTAGGGACTAGCGGGGGCTTCGAGGAGACCCAGTACTTC. Protein product: CASSLGTSGGFEETQYF. The variable domain in full, completed from reference TRBV11-2 and TRBJ2-5, reads EAGVAQSPRYKIIEKRQSVAFWCNPISGHATLYWYQQILGQGPKLLIQFQNNGVVDDSQLPKDRFSAERLKGVDSTLKIQPAKLEDSAVYLCASSLGTSGGFEETQYFGPGTRLLVL.

This clone was seen just once. This chain connects TRBV27 to TRBJ1-4, with 7 bases matching TRBD1. Germline loops: CDR1 MNHEY, CDR2 SMNVEV (reference sequence). There are 14 residues in the CDR3. V shed 6 bases and J 5 bases; nucleotides not matched to a gene: 6. As DNA, the CDR3 is TGTGCCAGCAGACGGACAGGCCCAAATGAAAAACTGTTTTTT. It codes for CASRRTGPNEKLFF.

This clone was seen more than once but under ten times. The chain has TRBV29-1 and TRBJ1-4, with a tentative D call TRBD1 (5 bases). Deletions cut 7 bases from V and 4 bases from J, with 13 bases between. This CDR3 is built from 13 residues. Germline V gene lookup returns CDR1 SQVTM and CDR2 ANQGSEA. The CDR3: CSATGTDNEKLFF. The CDR3 DNA reads as TGCAGCGCTACCGGGACGGATAATGAAAAACTGTTTTTT.

CDR3 residues: CASRTGQSDTIYF. Written as DNA, the CDR3 is TGTGCCAGCAGAACGGGACAGTCGGACACCATATATTTT. The rearrangement links TRBV6-5 to TRBJ1-3; TRBD1 aligns across 7 bases. CDR1 is MNHEY and CDR2 is SVGAGI in the germline V gene. With V trimmed by 6 bases and J by 8 bases, 7 bases remained unmatched. This CDR3 region has 13 residues.

The rearrangement uses TRBV29-1 and TRBJ2-5, with a tentative D call TRBD1 (8 bases). This CDR3 comprises 13 residues. Germline CDR1 is SQVTM and CDR2 is ANQGSEA. The ends were cut back, 7 bases at V and 5 bases at J, with 17 bases in the middle. CDR3 loop: CSAQGQGGETQYF. DNA of the CDR3: TGCAGCGCCCAAGGACAGGGAGGGGAGACCCAGTACTTC.

The chain couples TRBV5-4 to TRBJ2-2; 10 bases map to TRBD2. J lost 5 bases, V lost 0 bases, and 1 base had no gene match. CDR3 length: 15 amino acids. Per germline, CDR1 SGHNT and CDR2 YYREEE (reference sequence). This chain's CDR3 is CASSLELAGTGELFF. As DNA, the CDR3 is TGTGCCAGCAGCTTGGAACTAGCGGGGACCGGGGAGCTGTTTTTT.

This chain connects TRBV28 to TRBJ1-1; a possible D gene is TRBD1 (5 bases). This CDR3 is built from 14 residues. With 1 base removed from V and 4 bases from J, the gap between germline ends came to 10 bases. Germline V gene lookup returns CDR1 MDHEN and CDR2 SYDVKM. The chain's CDR3 is CASSLLGVGTEAFF. The CDR3 DNA is TGTGCCAGCAGTTTATTAGGGGTCGGCACTGAAGCTTTCTTT. Looking up the rest from reference TRBV28 and TRBJ1-1 gives the full variable domain: DVKVTQSSRYLVKRTGEKVFLECVQDMDHENMFWYRQDPGLGLRLIYFSYDVKMKEKGDIPEGYSVSREKKERFSLILESASTNQTSMYLCASSLLGVGTEAFFGQGTRLTVV.